The text below deals with one T cell receptor (beta chain). Its antigen is still unknown. The data were taken from a study of cytomegalovirus exposure and HLA in healthy donors. General observations from the study: Accounts indicate the classifier identified cytomegalovirus status with strong specificity and sensitivity.

PCR employed 60 Vbeta and 13 Jbeta primers. The data were produced by immunoSEQ multiplex PCR, yet TCRdb's version contains in-frame clones alone and is incomplete. The table shows approximately 92,000 clones, with approximately 81% occurring only once. Sequencing was performed on PBMCs. The source is a woman in her 70s in good health and CMV-seropositive.

The CDR3 DNA sequence: TGCGCCAGCAGCCAAGATCGAAGCCCTTACAATGAGCAGTTCTTC. Translation gives CASSQDRSPYNEQFF. The gene calls are TRBV4-3 and TRBJ2-1; unclear D gene. The germline gives CDR1 LGHNA, CDR2 YSLEER. CDR3 size: 15 residues. V was clipped by 0 bases and J by 4 bases, with 10 bases between them.